The 9 T cell receptor beta chains in this list originate from one sample, sequenced in a study of T cell responses to AZD1222 COVID-19 vaccine. Assay: immunoSEQ multiplex PCR; the TCRdb copy retains only in-frame clones and omits some. The sample records some 150,000 clones, 85% to 95% being singletons. Material: peripheral blood, obtained on day 0 of MenACWY control vaccination. The receptor set was obtained from an adult in good health.

The chain employs TRBV19 and TRBJ1-5, with D hard to call. The germline gives CDR1 LNHDA, CDR2 SQIVND (reference sequence). CDR3 length: 15 residues. The V end was cut by 7 bases, the J end by 1 base, with 14 bases between. The DNA for the CDR3 is TGTGCCAGTACCCCCCTAAGGTCGAGCAATCAGCCCCAGCATTTT. Amino acids: CASTPLRSSNQPQHF.

This chain joins TRBV19 and TRBJ1-2; 8 nucleotides match TRBD1. The CDR3 length is 14 residues. The junction had 8 bases not matched to a gene; V was cut back by 7 bases and J by 4 bases. Germline-derived CDR1 and CDR2 are LNHDA and SQIVND (reference sequence). The CDR3 DNA sequence: TGTGCCAGTACCCAACAGGGGGGGAGCTATGGCTACACCTTC. Its protein product is CASTQQGGSYGYTF.

In DNA, the CDR3 is TGCGCCAGCAGCTTGGAGGCCTATCCCGCAGATACGCAGTATTTT. This codes for CASSLEAYPADTQYF. The rearrangement links TRBV5-1 to TRBJ2-3; no reliable D call. The germline CDR1 and CDR2 sequences are SGHRS and YFSETQ. This CDR3 spans 15 amino acids. V lost 0 bases and J 4 bases, leaving 12 bases between the germline ends.

The chain has TRBV4-1 and TRBJ1-5; D unresolved. V lost 0 bases, J lost 1 base, and 1 base lay in between. Per the germline V gene, CDR1 is MGHRA and CDR2 is YSYEKL. The CDR3 runs 13 residues. CDR3 amino acids: CASSQDSNQPQHF. CDR3 bases: TGCGCCAGCAGCCAAGACAGCAATCAGCCCCAGCATTTT.

The V gene is TRBV2, the J gene TRBJ1-5, with D hard to call. The CDR3 is made up of 11 amino acids. The V gene's germline CDR1 is SNHLY and CDR2 FYNNEI. V lost 0 bases and J lost 11, with 5 bases in between. The CDR3, as DNA: TGTGCCAGCAGTGAAGCATGGTCCCAGCATTTT. It encodes CASSEAWSQHF.

J is TRBJ1-1 and V is TRBV29-1; D is uncertain. The CDR3 is 11 amino acids. The V and J ends lost 6 bases and 4 bases respectively, with 9 bases between them. CDR1 is SQVTM and CDR2 is ANQGSEA in the germline V gene. The CDR3 region has the DNA TGCAGCGTCCGAGGAGGCACTGAAGCTTTCTTT. Protein: CSVRGGTEAFF.

The chain is built from TRBV3-1 (or the pseudogene TRBV3-2) and TRBJ2-7; D assignment may be TRBD1 or TRBD2 (5 bases each). The CDR3 has 13 amino acids. With 4 bases removed from V and 7 bases from J, the gap between germline ends came to 14 bases. Germline values: CDR1 LGHDT, CDR2 YNNKEL (reference sequence). The CDR3 DNA reads TGTGCCAGCAGCCTTGGCCCCGGGACGGAGCAGTACTTC. This codes for CASSLGPGTEQYF.

CDR3 sequence (DNA): TGTGCCAGCAGCCAAACCCTCCGCGGAAACACCGGGGAGCTGTTTTTT. Translating it yields CASSQTLRGNTGELFF. The chain carries TRBV3-1 (or the pseudogene TRBV3-2) and TRBJ2-2; no clear D gene. Germline V lookup: CDR1 LGHDT, CDR2 YNNKEL (reference sequence). This CDR3 spans 16 amino acids. The V and J ends lost 2 bases and 2 bases respectively, with 12 bases between them.

The chain couples TRBV19 to TRBJ2-7; 9 nucleotides match TRBD1. V dropped 4 bases and J dropped 0; count of bases not matched to a gene: 4. The CDR3 totals 15 residues. Germline lookup yields CDR1 LNHDA and CDR2 SQIVND (reference sequence). The CDR3 spells CASSTGTGSSYEQYF. In DNA form, the CDR3 reads TGTGCCAGTAGTACCGGGACAGGGAGCTCCTACGAGCAGTACTTC.